The 26 T cell receptor beta chains presented below share a single source sample, sequenced in a study of OX40 agonist ivuxolimab in advanced cancers. TCRdb's table, derived via immunoSEQ multiplex PCR, lists solely in-frame clones and lacks some. The sample records about 29,000 clones, roughly 92% being singletons. The specimen was CD4+ or CD8+ T cells sorted from blood, collected in a trial of the OX40 agonist ivuxolimab. All receptors derive from an adult with an advanced solid tumor such as melanoma, head and neck, liver or kidney cancer.

This chain joins TRBV7-3 and TRBJ2-7; 8 nucleotides agree with TRBD1. Germline V gives CDR1 SGHTA, CDR2 FQGTGA. With 3 bases clipped from V and 5 bases from J, the junction kept 6 bases outside the gene matches. This CDR3 has 14 residues. Here the CDR3 reads CASSLWQGANEQYF. The DNA of the CDR3 is TGTGCCAGCAGCTTGTGGCAGGGGGCAAACGAGCAGTACTTC.

This clone was observed once. The chain carries TRBV7-3 and TRBJ1-1; D gene uncertain. Trimming took 5 bases from V and 3 from J, leaving 19 bases between them. The CDR3 consists of 16 residues. CDR1 and CDR2 (germline): SGHTA, FQGTGA. CDR3 in amino acids: CASSPQWALEDTEAFF. In nucleotides, the CDR3 is TGTGCCAGCAGCCCACAGTGGGCCCTTGAGGACACTGAAGCTTTCTTT. The complete variable domain, with remaining parts taken from reference TRBV7-3 and TRBJ1-1, reads GAGVSQTPSNKVTEKGKYVELRCDPISGHTALYWYRQSLGQGPEFLIYFQGTGAADDSGLPNDRFFAVRPEGSVSTLKIQRTERGDSAVYLCASSPQWALEDTEAFFGQGTRLTVV.

This clone was recorded only once. The V call is TRBV13, the J call TRBJ2-2; D not certain. V gave up 1 base and J gave up 6 bases, with 12 bases separating them. This CDR3 region has 15 residues. From germline, CDR1 is PRHDT and CDR2 FYEKMQ (reference sequence). CDR3 sequence (DNA): TGTGCCAGCAGCTTAGTGGTTAGCAAGCCCGGGGAGCTGTTTTTT. The encoded protein is CASSLVVSKPGELFF.

CDR3 in amino acids: CASSQDAGGADTQYF. In nucleotides, the CDR3 is TGCGCCAGCAGCCAAGATGCGGGAGGGGCGGATACGCAGTATTTT. This sequence joins TRBV4-3 and TRBJ2-3, with 9 bases matching TRBD2. The J segment lost 6 bases and the V segment lost 0 bases, leaving 4 bases of the junction unmatched. The CDR3 loop spans 15 amino acids. Germline CDR1 reads LGHNA; CDR2 reads YSLEER.

The chain has TRBV13 and TRBJ2-7; 9 bases are shared with TRBD1. Losses at the gene ends were 1 base for V and 3 bases for J; bases not matched to a gene: 7. Germline assignment: CDR1 PRHDT and CDR2 FYEKMQ (reference sequence). This CDR3 is built from 16 residues. The CDR3: CASSLAPGQGSYEQYF. The CDR3 region has the DNA TGTGCCAGCAGCTTAGCCCCGGGACAGGGAAGCTACGAGCAGTACTTC. The whole variable domain, remainder taken from reference TRBV13 and TRBJ2-7, is AAGVIQSPRHLIKEKRETATLKCYPIPRHDTVYWYQQGPGQDPQFLISFYEKMQSDKGSIPDRFSAQQFSDYHSELNMSSLELGDSALYFCASSLAPGQGSYEQYFGPGTRLTVT.

The chain has TRBV5-5 and TRBJ2-1; 9 positions match TRBD2. V lost 7 bases, J lost 8 bases, and 16 bases stayed unmatched. Germline CDR1 SGHKS, CDR2 YYEKEE (reference sequence). The CDR3 loop spans 16 amino acids. This CDR3 is CASLLKGASGVDEQFF. CDR3 coding DNA: TGTGCCAGCTTGCTTAAGGGGGCTAGCGGGGTGGATGAGCAGTTCTTC.

The chain uses TRBV27 and TRBJ1-1; D is uncertain. The CDR3 totals 11 residues. Germline loops: CDR1 MNHEY, CDR2 SMNVEV (reference sequence). V was cut by 7 bases and J by 9 bases, with 12 bases left in between. The CDR3 nucleotides read TGTGCCAGCATCGACCAATCGAAAGCTTTCTTT. Translation gives CASIDQSKAFF.

The V and J genes are TRBV5-6 and TRBJ2-3; 8 nucleotides agree with TRBD2. Losses at the gene ends were 6 bases for V and 4 bases for J; bases not matched to a gene: 10. There are 15 residues in the CDR3. Germline-derived CDR1 and CDR2 are SGHDT and YYEEEE. Here the CDR3 reads CASIREGTGADTQYF. The CDR3 DNA reads as TGTGCCAGCATCCGGGAGGGAACGGGCGCAGATACGCAGTATTTT.

This clone has only one observation. The chain has TRBV19 and TRBJ1-1, with a tentative D call TRBD1 (6 bases). Deletions cut 1 base from V and 1 base from J, with 10 bases between. Germline V gives CDR1 LNHDA, CDR2 SQIVND (reference sequence). This CDR3 spans 15 amino acids. The CDR3 nucleotides are TGTGCCAGTAGTATAGCGGGCAGGGGGAACACTGAAGCTTTCTTT. It yields the protein CASSIAGRGNTEAFF.

The genes are TRBV7-9 and TRBJ2-3; 7 bases line up with TRBD1. V trimming: 3 bases; J trimming: 4 bases; junction bases outside the gene matches: 7. The CDR3 has 15 amino acids. Germline CDR1 is SEHNR and CDR2 is FQNEAQ (reference sequence). CDR3 nucleotides: TGTGCCAGCAGCTTTGGGACAGTTCCGCCAGATACGCAGTATTTT. Translating gives CASSFGTVPPDTQYF.

This clone was counted a single time. The genes are TRBV7-3 and TRBJ2-1, with 8 bases that match TRBD2. CDR3 size: 16 residues. The ends lost 6 bases at V and 1 base at J; junction bases unmatched: 8. CDR1 SGHTA and CDR2 FQGTGA come from the germline V gene. The DNA for the CDR3 is TGTGCCAGCAGGAATAGCGTAGCGGGGTCCTACAATGAGCAGTTCTTC. It translates to CASRNSVAGSYNEQFF.

The rearrangement joins TRBV7-2 to TRBJ2-5; TRBD2 matches 12 bases. The germline gives CDR1 SGHTA, CDR2 FQGNSA. V lost 5 bases and J lost 1; bases outside the gene matches: 2. The CDR3 is made up of 15 amino acids. CDR3 protein: CASSELAGGQETQYF. Here the CDR3 DNA reads TGTGCCAGCAGCGAACTAGCGGGGGGCCAAGAGACCCAGTACTTC. The variable domain in full, with the rest retrieved from reference TRBV7-2 and TRBJ2-5, is GAGVSQSPSNKVTEKGKDVELRCDPISGHTALYWYRQSLGQGLEFLIYFQGNSAPDKSGLPSDRFSAERTGGSVSTLTIQRTQQEDSAVYLCASSELAGGQETQYFGPGTRLLVL.

The chain couples TRBV2 to TRBJ1-1; 9 nucleotides line up with TRBD1. With 0 bases clipped from V and 0 bases from J, the junction kept 2 bases outside the gene matches. The CDR3 loop spans 16 amino acids. Per germline, CDR1 SNHLY and CDR2 FYNNEI. CDR3 amino acids: CASSEARDRVNTEAFF. The CDR3 DNA is TGTGCCAGCAGTGAAGCGAGGGACAGGGTGAACACTGAAGCTTTCTTT.

The chain has TRBV27 and TRBJ2-4; no clear D gene. The CDR3 loop spans 16 amino acids. Trimming pared 6 bases from V and 0 bases from J, leaving 15 bases between. The V gene's germline CDR1 is MNHEY and CDR2 SMNVEV (reference sequence). The CDR3 nucleotides are TGTGCCAGCAGGGCCGGGTCGCCCCTAGCCAAAAACATTCAGTACTTC. It yields the protein CASRAGSPLAKNIQYF.

The chain uses TRBV5-1 and TRBJ2-3; no firm D call. Between the trimmed V and J ends, which lost 2 bases and 0 bases, there was a span of 10 bases. From germline, CDR1 is SGHRS and CDR2 YFSETQ. This CDR3 region has 15 residues. DNA of the CDR3: TGCGCCAGCAGCTTATCCAGGTCTAGCACAGATACGCAGTATTTT. It translates to CASSLSRSSTDTQYF.

The table lists this clone with a few counts. The chain links TRBV10-3 to TRBJ2-7, with TRBD2 matching over 7 bases. V lost 2 bases and J lost 3; bases outside the gene matches: 16. CDR1 and CDR2 (germline): ENHRY, SYGVKD. CDR3 length: 18 amino acids. This CDR3 is CAISETPWGGTLLYEQYF. The CDR3 DNA follows: TGTGCCATCAGTGAGACTCCTTGGGGGGGAACCCTTCTCTACGAGCAGTACTTC.

The chain recombines TRBV5-1 with TRBJ2-3; TRBD1 matches 7 bases. Germline V CDR1 and CDR2: SGHRS, YFSETQ. V lost 4 bases, J lost 3 bases, and 8 bases stayed unmatched. The CDR3 loop spans 15 amino acids. CDR3 in DNA: TGCGCCAGCAGCCCCGGACAGGCTAATACAGATACGCAGTATTTT. Translation gives CASSPGQANTDTQYF.

The chain employs TRBV11-2 and TRBJ2-2; 7 positions match TRBD2. V lost 4 bases, J lost 6 bases, and 11 bases stayed unmatched. The germline V gene has CDR1 SGHAT and CDR2 FQNNGV. The CDR3 runs to 16 residues. The CDR3 loop reads CASSSPSGGWSGELFF. In nucleotides, the CDR3 is TGTGCCAGCAGCTCACCTAGCGGAGGGTGGTCCGGGGAGCTGTTTTTT. The variable domain in full, completed from reference TRBV11-2 and TRBJ2-2, reads EAGVAQSPRYKIIEKRQSVAFWCNPISGHATLYWYQQILGQGPKLLIQFQNNGVVDDSQLPKDRFSAERLKGVDSTLKIQPAKLEDSAVYLCASSSPSGGWSGELFFGEGSRLTVL.

The rearrangement uses TRBV11-2 and TRBJ2-3, with a possible D match to TRBD1 (6 bases). Germline V gene lookup returns CDR1 SGHAT and CDR2 FQNNGV. With 4 bases removed from V and 1 base from J, the gap between germline ends came to 15 bases. The CDR3 loop spans 16 amino acids. Here the CDR3 reads CASSWSGALGTDTQYF. CDR3 nucleotides: TGTGCCAGCAGCTGGTCAGGGGCATTGGGCACAGATACGCAGTATTTT.

The chain is built from TRBV9 and TRBJ1-1, with 7 bases matching TRBD1. Looked up from germline, CDR1 is SGDLS and CDR2 is YYNGEE. Trimming cost V 0 bases and J 4 bases; bases outside gene matches: 12. This CDR3 has 17 amino acids. CDR3 coding DNA: TGTGCCAGCAGCGTAGTTGCCAGGGGGGCTCTGAGCACTGAAGCTTTCTTT. Translating gives CASSVVARGALSTEAFF.

This chain links TRBV30 with TRBJ2-5, with TRBD2 matching over 14 bases. The V gene end was trimmed by 0 bases and the J gene end by 6 bases; junction bases not matched to a gene: 3. This CDR3 spans 15 amino acids. CDR1 and CDR2 (germline): GTSNPN, SVGIG (reference sequence). The CDR3: CAWSVRLAGGKTQYF. The CDR3 nucleotides are TGTGCCTGGAGTGTACGACTAGCGGGGGGGAAGACCCAGTACTTC.

The count of this clone is one. This chain links TRBV30 with TRBJ2-7; 7 bases agree with TRBD1. After removal of 1 base from V and 3 bases from J, the junction contained 3 bases not matched to a gene. The CDR3 runs to 13 residues. Per germline, CDR1 GTSNPN and CDR2 SVGIG (reference sequence). As DNA, the CDR3 is TGTGCCTGGAGTGGGGACAGATTCTACGAGCAGTACTTC. Translation gives CAWSGDRFYEQYF.

The rearrangement uses TRBV27 and TRBJ1-1; D not resolved. The CDR3 loop spans 14 amino acids. Trimming shortened V by 4 bases and J by 0 bases, and 9 bases separated the two germline ends. Germline V gives CDR1 MNHEY, CDR2 SMNVEV (reference sequence). CDR3 DNA sequence: TGTGCCAGCAGTTCCCCATCCATGAACACTGAAGCTTTCTTT. This sequence encodes CASSSPSMNTEAFF.

The chain recombines TRBV7-6 with TRBJ2-2; D could derive from TRBD1 or TRBD2 (5 bases each). From germline, CDR1 is SGHVS and CDR2 FNYEAQ. The CDR3 extends over 16 amino acids. Trimming removed 3 bases from V and 1 base from J, with 12 bases in between. The CDR3 loop is CASSFAGTQNTGELFF. Written as DNA, the CDR3 is TGTGCCAGCAGCTTCGCCGGGACCCAGAACACCGGGGAGCTGTTTTTT.

The chain is built from TRBV5-4 and TRBJ2-7; unclear D gene. The CDR3 consists of 13 residues. V was trimmed by 0 bases and J by 4 bases, leaving 8 bases between them. The germline V gene has CDR1 SGHNT and CDR2 YYREEE (reference sequence). CDR3 amino acids: CASSLALTYEQYF. DNA for the CDR3: TGTGCCAGCAGCTTGGCCCTCACATACGAGCAGTACTTC.

The chain recombines TRBV5-6 with TRBJ2-7, with D unclear. This CDR3 has 14 amino acids. The germline V gene encodes CDR1 SGHDT and CDR2 YYEEEE. Trimming took 4 bases from V and 0 from J, leaving 11 bases between them. The CDR3 sequence: CASSLVTVSYEQYF. In DNA, the CDR3 is TGTGCCAGCAGCCTGGTGACGGTCTCCTACGAGCAGTACTTC.